This T cell receptor (beta chain) was captured in a study of blood T cell repertoires in COVID-19. At the level of the study: Samples of COVID-19 (acute and convalescent) were obtained from the United States, Italy and Spain.

The table came from immunoSEQ multiplex PCR; TCRdb's copy has only in-frame clones and leaves some out. This sample carries roughly 110,000 clones, 71% of them seen once, and the ten largest clones take approximately 0.9%. The receptor was isolated from a human donor with acute or convalescent COVID-19. The donor label of this sample is uncertain. The sample consisted of peripheral blood.

CDR3 loop: CASSDWDNGELFF. DNA for the CDR3: TGTGCCAGCAGTGATTGGGACAACGGGGAGCTGTTTTTT. The V and J genes are TRBV6-1 and TRBJ2-2, with D possibly being TRBD1 (6 bases). V gave up 3 bases and J gave up 7 bases, with 9 bases separating them. CDR1 is MNHNS, CDR2 SASEGT, per germline. The CDR3 consists of 13 residues.